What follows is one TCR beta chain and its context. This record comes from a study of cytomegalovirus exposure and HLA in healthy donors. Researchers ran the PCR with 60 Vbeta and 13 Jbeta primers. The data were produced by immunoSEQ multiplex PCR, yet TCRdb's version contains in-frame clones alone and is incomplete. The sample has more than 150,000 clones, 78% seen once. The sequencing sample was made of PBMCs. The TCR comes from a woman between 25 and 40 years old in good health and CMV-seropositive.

CDR3 sequence (DNA): TGCGCCAGCAGCCAAGAAGCGGATCTCCACGAGCAGTACTTC. It specifies CASSQEADLHEQYF. The chain links TRBV4-3 to TRBJ2-7; perhaps TRBD2 as D (5 bases). The V end was cut by 0 bases, the J end by 5 bases, with 11 bases between. Germline CDR1 and CDR2: LGHNA and YSLEER. This CDR3 has 14 residues.